This entry describes one TCR beta chain. Its specificity is unknown. The V gene's germline CDR1 is MDHEN and CDR2 SYDVKM. The CDR3 is 17 amino acids. With 7 bases clipped from V and 2 bases from J, the junction kept 12 bases outside the gene matches. This record belongs to a study of cytomegalovirus exposure and HLA in healthy donors. For the study at large: Earlier sequencing of 150 million to 200 million T cells yielded around 100 million unique TCR beta sequences. Overall study findings and caveats: Three chains linked to CMV were shown in vitro to be specific for CMV antigens.

With 60 Vbeta and 13 Jbeta primers, the PCR was carried out. Clones were sequenced by immunoSEQ multiplex PCR, and TCRdb holds only the in-frame ones, with some missing. Found here are roughly 120,000 clones, around 79% of them singletons; the top ten hold around 2.1%. The clonotype originates from a woman in her forties in good health and CMV-seropositive. Material: PBMCs. The V and J genes are TRBV28 and TRBJ2-3; 10 bases are shared with TRBD2. CDR3: CASIGLAGAPDTDTQYF. The CDR3 nucleotides read TGTGCCAGCATAGGTCTAGCGGGGGCTCCCGACACAGATACGCAGTATTTT.